This is a list of T cell receptor beta chains from one sample in a study of T cells after yellow fever vaccination. TCRdb recomputed calls from the 5' RACE reads with MiXCR, one row per CDR3 protein. The repertoire includes 300,000 to 350,000 distinct CDR3 sequences, around 4.4% of them detected once, and roughly 19% sits in the top ten. The sequences come from PBMCs, collected 15 days after the yellow fever booster vaccination. These receptors originate from a man aged 18 to 29 who received the YFV17D yellow fever vaccine. The CDR3 runs from the conserved cysteine through the conserved F or W. D genes are given only for firm matches. Some rows have no size entry. The others give once, few or many, or a class for an expanded clone.

cdr3_nt	cdr3_aa	d_call	j_call	cdr3_length	clone_size	v_call
TGTGCCAGCACCCAGCAGATTCAAGAGACCCAGTACTTC	CASTQQIQETQYF	-	TRBJ2-5	13	-	TRBV7-2
TGCGCCAGCAGCCAAGATCTGGATTACGAGCAGTACTTC	CASSQDLDYEQYF	-	TRBJ2-7	13	many	TRBV4-1
TGTGCCAGCAGCTTGGACGGGGCCTACACTGAAGCTTTCTTT	CASSLDGAYTEAFF	-	TRBJ1-1	14	-	TRBV7-2
TGCAGTGCTAGGACCTCCCCGGGACTAGCGGGGGCCTCGAGCACCGGGGAGCTGTTTTTT	CSARTSPGLAGASSTGELFF	TRBD2	TRBJ2-2	20	many	TRBV20-1
TGTGCCAGCAGCTTATCCGGGGGGTACGAGCAGTACTTC	CASSLSGGYEQYF	TRBD2	TRBJ2-7	13	-	TRBV7-9
TGTGCTAGTGGTTTCCCTGCCAATTCTGATACGCAGTATTTT	CASGFPANSDTQYF	-	TRBJ2-3	14	few	TRBV12-5
TGCAGTGCTAGCCGGACTAGCGGGATATCTAGCACAGATACGCAGTATTTT	CSASRTSGISSTDTQYF	TRBD2	TRBJ2-3	17	-	TRBV20-1
TGTGCCAGCAGCTTAGGCAGCCTGGGCTATGGCTACACCTTC	CASSLGSLGYGYTF	-	TRBJ1-2	14	few	TRBV7-2
TGTGCCAGCCGTTACACTAACCTTCAAGATACGCAGTATTTT	CASRYTNLQDTQYF	-	TRBJ2-3	14	many	TRBV2
TGTGCCAGCAGTTACTCCGCTGGGAGACAGGCGAACACCGGGGAGCTGTTTTTT	CASSYSAGRQANTGELFF	-	TRBJ2-2	18	few	TRBV6-5
TGTGCCAGCAGCCCTCAGAACACCGGGGAGCTGTTTTTT	CASSPQNTGELFF	-	TRBJ2-2	13	many	TRBV7-2
TGTGCCAGCAGTAAACAGGGGGATGACTCAGATACGCAGTATTTT	CASSKQGDDSDTQYF	TRBD1	TRBJ2-3	15	few	TRBV7-2
TGTGCCAGCAGCCTACTTTCGGGGCAGTCAGATACGCAGTATTTT	CASSLLSGQSDTQYF	-	TRBJ2-3	15	few	TRBV3-1
TGTGCCAGCAGCCGGGGCAGTCAAGAGACCCAGTACTTC	CASSRGSQETQYF	-	TRBJ2-5	13	many	TRBV7-3
TGTGCCAGCAGTCCAACCGGGACAGGGAGCAATCAGCCCCAGCATTTT	CASSPTGTGSNQPQHF	TRBD1	TRBJ1-5	16	-	TRBV27
TGTGCCAGCGGACAATGGACGAGGCAGGTCACCATATATTTT	CASGQWTRQVTIYF	-	TRBJ1-3	14	-	TRBV28
TGTGCCAGCAGCCCAGGGGCCTCAGATACGCAGTATTTT	CASSPGASDTQYF	-	TRBJ2-3	13	-	TRBV7-6
TGCAGCGTTCGGACAGGGGGCATTTCTGGGGCCAACGTCCTGACTTTC	CSVRTGGISGANVLTF	TRBD1	TRBJ2-6	16	many	TRBV29-1
TGTGCCAGCAGCAAGCGGAGAGAGATCACTGAAGCTTTCTTT	CASSKRREITEAFF	-	TRBJ1-1	14	few	TRBV21-1
TGTGCCAGCAGCCAAGTGCGGGGGCTCACCGGGGAGCTGTTTTTT	CASSQVRGLTGELFF	-	TRBJ2-2	15	-	TRBV14
TGTGCCAGCAGTTACGGACAGGGTTTTTGGGGGTCCACAGATACGCAGTATTTT	CASSYGQGFWGSTDTQYF	TRBD1	TRBJ2-3	18	few	TRBV6-2/TRBV6-3
TGTGCCAGCAGCTCCGGGGGGGCCATCAGTAATGGCTACACCTTC	CASSSGGAISNGYTF	-	TRBJ1-2	15	few	TRBV7-2